This TCR beta chain emerged from a study of cytomegalovirus exposure and HLA in healthy donors (TCRdb year 2017). In the study overall: According to a later analysis, the 120 or so validation repertoires were produced on the same platform as the 600 to 850 repertoires of the first cohort. The study was designed to test whether signatures of past pathogen exposure could be identified by cataloging public T cell receptors. Besides the first cohort of 666 subjects, a separate validation cohort made up of over 95 different subjects was used. High-throughput TCR immunosequencing, statistical association of individual TCRs with disease status, and machine learning were combined to predict cytomegalovirus infection status.

Findings and caveats that apply to the study as a whole: Cytomegalovirus status was reported to be diagnosed by the classifier with high specificity and sensitivity in both the original and validation cohorts. Subsequent analysis determined that TCRs grouped into clusters in the first cohort also showed a tendency toward co-occurrence across the 120 validation repertoires, and 94% of cluster scores exceeded 0. The study listed approximately 160 TCR beta chains as associated with cytomegalovirus. According to the authors, the approach could potentially be generalized to other disease states and immunological phenotypes. Most TCR sequences were observed very rarely across donors, whereas some public TCRs were present in many individuals. A later analysis had no HLA typing for the validation cohort, so co-occurrence there was scored across all 120 repertoires. In vitro tests confirmed that a few of the cytomegalovirus-associated TCR beta chains recognize cytomegalovirus antigens.

As regards this clone: The antigen it binds to is not known. Base-call qualities are not available, and no considerably larger clone is one nucleotide away.

The donors belonged to the validation cohort of around 120 subjects, which was separate from the approximately 680-subject first cohort. The library relied on the immunoSEQ multiplex PCR assay. On the study's bioinformatics: To diagnose cytomegalovirus status from the catalog of TCR beta chain sequences, a statistical classification framework was built. The clones in this table, taken by TCRdb from immuneACCESS, are in-frame only. Not every clone is retained; where verified, under half of the shortfall comes from an unresolved V gene, and the cause of the rest is unknown. The D gene and trimming were derived from the DNA, and the V and J assignments and clone size from that table. For this sample there are some 150,000 clones; 85% to 90% appear just once. About 3.5% of the sample is in the top ten clones. From the cysteine through the phenylalanine, the CDR3 covers 15 amino acids. The entry retains the CDR3 DNA only, 45 bases that are in frame from base 1. The germline V gene gives CDR1 as KGHSH and CDR2 as LQKENI. Trimming takes 2 bases off V and 4 bases off J; junction bases not matched to a gene: 7.

The sample taken for sequencing was PBMCs. The receptor comes from a woman between 18 and 30 years old in good health and CMV-seropositive. Rearrangement joined TRBV18 to TRBJ1-2, and 7 junction bases match TRBD1. At the DNA level, the sequence is TGTGCCAGCTCACCAACGAGGGGGCGCACCTATGGCTACACCTTC. This encodes CASSPTRGRTYGYTF.